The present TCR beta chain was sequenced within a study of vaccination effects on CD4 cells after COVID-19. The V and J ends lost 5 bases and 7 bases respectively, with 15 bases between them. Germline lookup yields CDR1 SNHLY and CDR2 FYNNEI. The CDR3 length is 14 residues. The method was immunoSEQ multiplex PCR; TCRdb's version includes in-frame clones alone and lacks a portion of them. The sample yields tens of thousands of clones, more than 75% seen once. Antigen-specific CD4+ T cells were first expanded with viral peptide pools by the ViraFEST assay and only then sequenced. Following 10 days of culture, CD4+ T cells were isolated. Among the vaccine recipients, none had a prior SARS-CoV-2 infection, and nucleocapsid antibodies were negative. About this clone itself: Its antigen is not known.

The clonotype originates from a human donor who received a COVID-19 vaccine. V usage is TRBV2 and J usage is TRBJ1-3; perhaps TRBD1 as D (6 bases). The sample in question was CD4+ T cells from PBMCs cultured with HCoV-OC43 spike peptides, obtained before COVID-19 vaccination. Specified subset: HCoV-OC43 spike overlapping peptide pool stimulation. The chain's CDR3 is CASSPQGLRNTIYF. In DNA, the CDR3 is TGTGCCAGCAGTCCCCAGGGGCTGAGGAACACCATATATTTT.